The 22 T cell receptor beta chains below were found in one sample sequenced in a study of OX40 agonist ivuxolimab in advanced cancers. Only in-frame clones appear in the TCRdb table, and some are missing; sequencing was by immunoSEQ multiplex PCR. The data contain about 120,000 clones, roughly 93% of them seen just once; the ten biggest clones take up more than 0.15%. Here the sequenced sample was CD4+ or CD8+ T cells sorted from blood, taken in a trial of the OX40 agonist ivuxolimab. The receptor set was obtained from an adult with an advanced solid tumor such as melanoma, head and neck, liver or kidney cancer.

CDR3 bases: TGTGCCAGCCGGAGGGCAGGGGTCCGCAAGACCCAGTACTTC. It specifies CASRRAGVRKTQYF. This rearrangement joins TRBV27 to TRBJ2-5, with D perhaps assigned TRBD1 or TRBD2 (6 bases each). V was cut by 8 bases and J by 6 bases, with 19 bases left in between. Germline CDR1 reads MNHEY; CDR2 reads SMNVEV (reference sequence). The CDR3 sequence is 14 residues long.

The V gene is TRBV5-5, the J gene TRBJ1-4, with D hard to call. The CDR3 length is 16 residues. The V gene's germline CDR1 is SGHKS and CDR2 YYEKEE (reference sequence). V was clipped by 4 bases and J by 4 bases, with 17 bases between them. The CDR3 nucleotides are TGTGCCAGCAGCGGGCCCATAGGGAGATATAATGAAAAACTGTTTTTT. Translated, it gives CASSGPIGRYNEKLFF.

This chain joins TRBV7-9 and TRBJ1-6; tentatively, D is TRBD1 (6 bases). The germline CDR1 and CDR2 sequences are SEHNR and FQNEAQ (reference sequence). The CDR3 is 15 residues long. The V gene lost 5 bases and the J gene lost 6 bases, with 14 bases spanning the gap. The CDR3 is CASSEDRTFNSPLHF. As DNA, the CDR3 is TGTGCCAGCAGCGAAGACAGGACCTTTAATTCACCCCTCCACTTT. The variable domain in full, with the rest retrieved from reference TRBV7-9 and TRBJ1-6, is DTGVSQNPRHKITKRGQNVTFRCDPISEHNRLYWYRQTLGQGPEFLTYFQNEAQLEKSRLLSDRFSAERPKGSFSTLEIQRTEQGDSAMYLCASSEDRTFNSPLHFGNGTRLTVT.

The chain combines TRBV27 with TRBJ2-2, with D maybe TRBD2 (6 bases). V lost 8 bases to trimming and J lost 7 bases, with 26 bases between them. This CDR3 contains 17 residues. Germline lookup yields CDR1 MNHEY and CDR2 SMNVEV (reference sequence). CDR3 sequence (DNA): TGTGCCAGCTTCCCTACCTCCCAGCGGGTCCTCCGCGGGGAGCTGTTTTTT. Residues: CASFPTSQRVLRGELFF.

V gene TRBV6-5 combines with J gene TRBJ2-2; 10 positions agree with TRBD2. There are 15 residues in the CDR3. Germline loops: CDR1 MNHEY, CDR2 SVGAGI. The V and J ends lost 6 bases and 1 base, in that order; junction bases with no gene match: 2. The CDR3 spells CASSRTSGNTGELFF. As DNA, the CDR3 is TGTGCCAGCAGCCGGACTAGCGGGAACACCGGGGAGCTGTTTTTT.

This clone was counted once. The chain couples TRBV7-9 to TRBJ2-1, with 11 positions matching TRBD2. Unmatched junction bases numbered 5, after V lost 3 bases and J lost 7 bases. This CDR3 has 15 amino acids. Looked up from germline, CDR1 is SEHNR and CDR2 is FQNEAQ (reference sequence). The chain's CDR3 is CASSFLAGGPNEQFF. The CDR3 region has the DNA TGTGCCAGCAGCTTCTTAGCGGGGGGGCCAAATGAGCAGTTCTTC. The full variable domain, its missing parts supplied by reference TRBV7-9 and TRBJ2-1, is DTGVSQNPRHKITKRGQNVTFRCDPISEHNRLYWYRQTLGQGPEFLTYFQNEAQLEKSRLLSDRFSAERPKGSFSTLEIQRTEQGDSAMYLCASSFLAGGPNEQFFGPGTRLTVL.

This rearrangement joins TRBV28 to TRBJ2-7, with 7 bases identical to TRBD1. The CDR3 spans 14 residues. Germline loops: CDR1 MDHEN, CDR2 SYDVKM. Germline trimming cut 2 bases from V and 3 bases from J; bases unmatched to any gene: 4. The CDR3 is CASSLGQVVYEQYF. CDR3 DNA: TGTGCCAGCAGTTTAGGACAGGTCGTCTACGAGCAGTACTTC.

This chain links TRBV5-4 with TRBJ2-2; 10 bases map to TRBD1. J was trimmed by 6 bases and V by 4 bases; bases with no gene match: 9. The germline V gene has CDR1 SGHNT and CDR2 YYREEE (reference sequence). The CDR3 contains 16 residues. CDR3 DNA: TGTGCCAGCAGCAGGGGGACAGGGGCGTCGGCCGGGGAGCTGTTTTTT. Protein product: CASSRGTGASAGELFF.

CDR3 protein: CASTPGDPRSTDTQYF. In nucleotides, the CDR3 is TGTGCCAGCACCCCGGGGGACCCACGGAGCACAGATACGCAGTATTTT. This chain connects TRBV28 to TRBJ2-3, with D perhaps matching TRBD2 (6 bases). The CDR3 extends over 16 amino acids. CDR1 MDHEN and CDR2 SYDVKM come from the germline V gene. V was trimmed by 7 bases and J by 0 bases, leaving 17 bases between them.

This clone was seen only once. The chain carries TRBV27 and TRBJ2-3, with 15 bases lining up with TRBD2. This CDR3 has 18 amino acids. The J segment lost 0 bases and the V segment lost 5 bases, leaving 6 bases of the junction unmatched. Germline V CDR1 and CDR2: MNHEY, SMNVEV (reference sequence). The CDR3 nucleotides read TGTGCCAGCAGTCAGGGACTAGCGGGAGGCTCTAGCACAGATACGCAGTATTTT. This gives the protein CASSQGLAGGSSTDTQYF.

This rearrangement joins TRBV11-2 to TRBJ1-2; 10 nucleotides align to TRBD1. The germline V gene has CDR1 SGHAT and CDR2 FQNNGV. V was clipped by 5 bases and J by 4 bases; unmatched bases: 7. CDR3 size: 15 residues. CDR3 nucleotides: TGTGCCAGCAGCCCCCGGGACAGGGGAGCCTATGGCTACACCTTC. Amino acids: CASSPRDRGAYGYTF.

This rearrangement joins TRBV7-8 to TRBJ2-5; 7 nucleotides agree with TRBD1. Germline V lookup: CDR1 SGHVS, CDR2 FQNEAQ. CDR3 length equals 13 residues. V shed 6 bases, J shed 5 bases, and the junction held 6 bases outside the gene matches. CDR3 bases: TGTGCCAGCAGGCGAGACAGGGCGGAGACCCAGTACTTC. It codes for CASRRDRAETQYF. Variable domain in full (rest from reference TRBV7-8 and TRBJ2-5): GAGVSQSPRYKVAKRGQDVALRCDPISGHVSLFWYQQALGQGPEFLTYFQNEAQLDKSGLPSDRFFAERPEGSVSTLKIQRTQQEDSAVYLCASRRDRAETQYFGPGTRLLVL.

The chain links TRBV12-5 to TRBJ1-3; maybe TRBD1 (5 bases). The V and J ends lost 0 bases and 4 bases respectively, with 19 bases between them. Per germline, CDR1 LGHNT and CDR2 FRNRAP. This CDR3 is 18 amino acids long. The CDR3 DNA follows: TGTGCTAGTGGTTTGGTAACTACTTGGGGCAGAGGAGGAAACACCATATATTTT. This translates into CASGLVTTWGRGGNTIYF.

The rearrangement links TRBV7-2 to TRBJ1-4; D is uncertain. This CDR3 has 16 residues. The V end lost 7 bases, the J end lost 0 bases, and 15 bases lay between the germline ends. The germline gives CDR1 SGHTA, CDR2 FQGNSA. Written as DNA, the CDR3 is TGTGCCAGCACCCCGAGTGCAACCTCAACTAATGAAAAACTGTTTTTT. Translation: CASTPSATSTNEKLFF.

This clone was seen just once. The chain couples TRBV19 to TRBJ2-7; 8 bases fit TRBD1. V trimming: 5 bases; J trimming: 7 bases; junction bases outside the gene matches: 10. There are 14 residues in the CDR3. Germline-derived CDR1 and CDR2 are LNHDA and SQIVND (reference sequence). CDR3 DNA: TGTGCCAGTAGTGTTCGACAGGGGCCGGAGGAGCAGTACTTC. Protein product: CASSVRQGPEEQYF.

The chain is built from TRBV19 and TRBJ2-5; TRBD2 matches at 11 bases. V lost 2 bases to trimming and J lost 7 bases; unmatched junction nucleotides: 15. Germline lookup yields CDR1 LNHDA and CDR2 SQIVND (reference sequence). The CDR3 runs 18 residues. The CDR3 protein is CASSITPATSGSWGTQYF. The CDR3 DNA sequence: TGTGCCAGTAGTATAACCCCCGCCACTAGCGGGAGTTGGGGGACCCAGTACTTC.

In nucleotides, the CDR3 is TGCAGCGTGGAGGGGATCAAAGAGACCCAGTACTTC. Protein product: CSVEGIKETQYF. The chain couples TRBV29-1 to TRBJ2-5, with D possibly being TRBD2 (6 bases). CDR3 size: 12 residues. Between the trimmed V and J ends, which lost 6 bases and 3 bases, there was a span of 11 bases. CDR1 and CDR2 from the germline V gene are SQVTM and ANQGSEA.

The V and J genes are TRBV4-2 and TRBJ2-1; 12 bases map to TRBD2. CDR1 is LGHNA and CDR2 is YNFKEQ in the germline V gene. CDR3 length: 16 amino acids. Trimming took 3 bases from V and 8 from J; bases not matched to a gene: 8. The CDR3 loop is CASSQAGTSGSDEQFF. The DNA for the CDR3 is TGTGCCAGCAGCCAGGCCGGGACTAGCGGGTCCGATGAGCAGTTCTTC.

The chain couples TRBV7-9 to TRBJ2-7; 8 bases agree with TRBD1. Germline-derived CDR1 and CDR2 are SEHNR and FQNEAQ (reference sequence). CDR3 length: 16 amino acids. Germline trimming cut 5 bases from V and 3 bases from J; bases unmatched to any gene: 12. CDR3 sequence (DNA): TGTGCCAGCAGCCCCTTTATAGGACAGGGAGGCTACGAGCAGTACTTC. Amino acid sequence: CASSPFIGQGGYEQYF.

The gene calls are TRBV4-2 and TRBJ1-3; D is perhaps TRBD1 (6 bases). In germline, CDR1 is LGHNA, CDR2 YNFKEQ. V gave up 0 bases and J gave up 0 bases, with 21 bases separating them. The CDR3 is 20 residues long. The CDR3 DNA sequence: TGTGCCAGCAGCCAAGAACCCGTTCGAAGGGGGTTACTCTCTGGAAACACCATATATTTT. This gives the protein CASSQEPVRRGLLSGNTIYF.

The gene calls are TRBV15 and TRBJ2-2; D ambiguous. With 0 bases removed from V and 4 bases from J, the gap between germline ends came to 3 bases. CDR1 and CDR2 from the germline V gene are LNHNV and YYDKDF (reference sequence). This CDR3 has 13 amino acids. CDR3 DNA sequence: TGTGCCACCAGCAGAGATCCCACCGGGGAGCTGTTTTTT. It specifies CATSRDPTGELFF.

The chain recombines TRBV5-1 with TRBJ2-3; D is perhaps TRBD1 or TRBD2 (6 bases each). CDR3 length equals 15 residues. Germline assignment: CDR1 SGHRS and CDR2 YFSETQ. Trimming stripped 4 bases from V and 1 base from J, with 13 bases between. The DNA for the CDR3 is TGCGCCAGCAGCCACCGGGGGCCTCGCACAGATACGCAGTATTTT. This gives the protein CASSHRGPRTDTQYF.